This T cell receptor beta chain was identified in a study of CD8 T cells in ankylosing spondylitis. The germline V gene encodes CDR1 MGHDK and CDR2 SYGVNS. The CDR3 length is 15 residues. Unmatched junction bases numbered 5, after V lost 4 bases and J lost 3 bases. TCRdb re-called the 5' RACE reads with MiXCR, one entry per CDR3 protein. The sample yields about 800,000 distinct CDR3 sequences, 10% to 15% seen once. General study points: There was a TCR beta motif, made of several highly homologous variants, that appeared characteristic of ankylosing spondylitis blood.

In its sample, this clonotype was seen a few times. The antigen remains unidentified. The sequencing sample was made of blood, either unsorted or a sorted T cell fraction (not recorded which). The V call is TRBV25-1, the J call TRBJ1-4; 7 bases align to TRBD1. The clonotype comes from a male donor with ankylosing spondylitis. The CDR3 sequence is CASSAPGQPNEKLFF. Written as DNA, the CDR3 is TGTGCCAGCAGTGCCCCGGGACAGCCTAATGAAAAACTGTTTTTT.